This T cell receptor (beta chain) came from a study of T cells in Graves' hyperthyroidism and ophthalmopathy. At least ten counts were recorded for this clonotype. RNA transcripts were the template for amplifying TCR beta CDR3 regions. Carried out on the TCR CDR3, a first-round RT-PCR used the HTBI primer set. From the multiplex PCR reads, TCRdb called clonotypes with MiXCR, one entry per CDR3 protein. The sample includes under 400,000 distinct CDR3 sequences, 16% of them seen just once. Per germline, CDR1 SGHAT and CDR2 FQNNGV. The CDR3 contains 12 residues. V was pared by 3 bases and J by 13 bases, with 13 bases between.

Sequenced input: blood. The receptor was derived from a man younger than 40 with Graves' hyperthyroidism. This chain links TRBV11-2 with TRBJ2-1; the D gene is possibly TRBD2 (6 bases). The CDR3 coding sequence is TGTGCCAGCAGCTTTGACGGGACTCTTCAGTTCTTC. Protein: CASSFDGTLQFF.